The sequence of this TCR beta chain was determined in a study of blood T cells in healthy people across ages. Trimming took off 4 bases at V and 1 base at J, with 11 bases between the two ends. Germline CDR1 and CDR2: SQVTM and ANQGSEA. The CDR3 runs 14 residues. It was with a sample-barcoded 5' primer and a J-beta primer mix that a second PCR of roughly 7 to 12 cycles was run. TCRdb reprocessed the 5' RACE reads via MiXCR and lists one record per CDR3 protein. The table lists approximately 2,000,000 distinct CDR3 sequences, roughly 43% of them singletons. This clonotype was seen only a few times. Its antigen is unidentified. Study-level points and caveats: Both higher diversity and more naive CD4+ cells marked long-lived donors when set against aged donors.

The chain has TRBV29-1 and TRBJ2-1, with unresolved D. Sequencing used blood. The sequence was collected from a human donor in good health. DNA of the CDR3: TGCAGCGTTGGTCCCAGCGAGTCCTACAATGAGCAGTTCTTC. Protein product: CSVGPSESYNEQFF.